This is a list of T cell receptor beta chains from one sample in a study of T cell repertoires in cytomegalovirus infection. A single record per CDR3 protein comes from TCRdb applying MiXCR to the reads. The sample lists about 300,000 distinct CDR3 sequences, 20% to 30% seen once, with more than 11% in the top ten. What was sequenced was PBMCs. These receptors all stem from a human donor in good health (CMV status not recorded). Some clones in this sample may be carry-over from other donors' samples. CDR3s include the opening cysteine and the closing phenylalanine or tryptophan. The order of the fields is D gene, V gene, clone size, J gene, CDR3 protein, CDR3 DNA. The D gene is left open where the match is weak. For some rows the clone size is stated as once, few or many, or as a class when expanded; others skip it.

>TRBD2|TRBV10-3|once|TRBJ2-1
CAISETSIGGNEQFF
TGTGCCATCAGTGAAACTAGCATCGGGGGGAATGAGCAGTTCTTC
>TRBD1|TRBV28|few|TRBJ1-1
CASSLNRGYTEAFF
TGTGCCAGCAGTCTCAACAGGGGATACACTGAAGCTTTCTTT
>NA|TRBV29-1|few|TRBJ1-1
CSVAGIRDTEAFF
TGCAGCGTTGCCGGGATTCGGGACACTGAAGCTTTCTTT
>TRBD1|TRBV20-1|few|TRBJ2-1
CSARDPSQGDGEQFF
TGCAGTGCTAGAGATCCGTCACAGGGGGACGGTGAGCAGTTCTTC
>TRBD1|TRBV11-2|NA|TRBJ2-7
CASSFPGQATYEQYF
TGTGCCAGCAGCTTCCCCGGACAGGCCACCTACGAGCAGTACTTC
>NA|TRBV12-3/TRBV12-4|many|TRBJ2-1
CASSLQALARDEQFF
TGTGCCAGCAGCCTCCAGGCGCTAGCCCGGGATGAGCAGTTCTTC
>NA|TRBV7-9|NA|TRBJ1-1
CASGRTGVNTEAFF
TGTGCCAGCGGAAGAACGGGGGTAAACACTGAAGCTTTCTTT
>NA|TRBV7-2|few|TRBJ1-5
CASSLISAPNQPQHF
TGTGCCAGCAGCTTAATCAGTGCACCGAATCAGCCCCAGCATTTT
>NA|TRBV28|NA|TRBJ2-1
CASSSGGNEQFF
TGTGCCAGCAGTTCGGGTGGCAATGAGCAGTTCTTC
>NA|TRBV20-1|NA|TRBJ2-5
CSWRDLKPQETQYF
TGCAGTTGGAGGGACTTAAAACCTCAGGAGACCCAGTACTTC
>NA|TRBV5-1|NA|TRBJ2-1
CASSLGHRSDEQFF
TGCGCCAGCAGCTTGGGGCATAGGAGCGATGAGCAGTTCTTC
>TRBD2|TRBV5-6|few|TRBJ2-7
CASSPVAGGHLEQYF
TGTGCCAGCAGCCCAGTAGCGGGAGGGCATCTGGAGCAGTACTTC
>TRBD2|TRBV7-6|many|TRBJ2-3
CASSSALAGGADTQYF
TGTGCCAGCAGCTCCGCCCTAGCGGGGGGAGCAGATACGCAGTATTTT
>TRBD2|TRBV6-5|NA|TRBJ2-1
CASSYSTSGNSKQFF
TGTGCCAGCAGTTACTCGACTAGCGGGAACTCAAAGCAGTTCTTC
>NA|TRBV20-1|few|TRBJ1-1
CSASLSRNTEAFF
TGCAGTGCTAGTCTGTCTCGGAACACTGAAGCTTTCTTT
>NA|TRBV7-3|few|TRBJ2-1
CASSLQGGMDSNEQFF
TGTGCCAGCAGCTTACAGGGCGGCATGGATAGCAATGAGCAGTTCTTC
>TRBD2|TRBV11-2|NA|TRBJ2-1
CASSLERGSEYNEQFF
TGTGCCAGCAGCTTAGAGCGGGGGTCGGAGTACAATGAGCAGTTCTTC
>NA|TRBV4-3|few|TRBJ2-6
CASSQDRSGANVLTF
TGCGCCAGCAGCCAAGATCGCTCTGGGGCCAACGTCCTGACTTTC
>NA|TRBV2|few|TRBJ2-3
CASSTGTASTDTQYF
TGTGCCAGCAGTACAGGTACAGCTAGCACAGATACGCAGTATTTT
>NA|TRBV7-6|many|TRBJ2-4
CASSLGHLDIQYF
TGTGCCAGCAGCTTGGGCCATTTGGACATTCAGTACTTC
>NA|TRBV6-2/TRBV6-3|NA|TRBJ2-1
CASDDDSYNEQFF
TGTGCCAGCGACGATGACAGTTACAATGAGCAGTTCTTC
>NA|TRBV6-5|NA|TRBJ2-5
CASSYSGREPAETQYF
TGTGCCAGCAGTTACTCGGGCAGAGAACCCGCAGAGACCCAGTACTTC
>TRBD2|TRBV19|many|TRBJ2-1
CASAGPGLSHNEQFF
TGTGCCAGTGCCGGACCGGGACTATCACACAATGAGCAGTTCTTC
>NA|TRBV7-2|NA|TRBJ2-3
CASSLNSGVDTQYF
TGTGCCAGCAGCTTAAATTCAGGGGTGGATACGCAGTATTTT
>NA|TRBV7-2|NA|TRBJ2-7
CASSLVRAGYEQYF
TGTGCCAGCAGCTTAGTAAGGGCAGGCTACGAGCAGTACTTC
>NA|TRBV5-1|few|TRBJ2-1
CASSTGSLGEQFF
TGCGCCAGCAGCACCGGGTCCCTTGGTGAGCAGTTCTTC
>TRBD2|TRBV6-2/TRBV6-3|few|TRBJ2-1
CASSRLAGGYEQFF
TGTGCCAGCAGCCGACTAGCGGGAGGCTATGAGCAGTTCTTC
>TRBD1|TRBV7-2|many|TRBJ2-5
CASSRRTGARETQYF
TGTGCCAGCAGCCGGCGGACAGGGGCGAGGGAGACCCAGTACTTC
>NA|TRBV6-1|NA|TRBJ1-1
CASSDRENTEAFF
TGTGCCAGCAGTGACAGGGAGAACACTGAAGCTTTCTTT
>NA|TRBV7-2|once|TRBJ1-2
CASSLERQTYGYTF
TGTGCCAGCAGCTTAGAACGTCAGACTTATGGCTACACCTTC
>NA|TRBV4-1|few|TRBJ1-2
CASSQDTGRSGGYTF
TGCGCCAGCAGCCAAGATACCGGACGCTCGGGAGGCTACACCTTC
>TRBD2|TRBV28|once|TRBJ2-1
CASSLPGTSGEQFF
TGTGCCAGCAGTTTGCCCGGGACTAGCGGTGAGCAGTTCTTC
>TRBD1|TRBV11-2|few|TRBJ1-1
CASSSTQGAANTEAFF
TGTGCCAGCAGCTCAACACAGGGGGCGGCGAACACTGAAGCTTTCTTT
>TRBD2|TRBV15|few|TRBJ2-3
CATSRDPQREGWTDTQYF
TGTGCCACCAGCAGAGATCCCCAGCGGGAGGGCTGGACAGATACGCAGTATTTT
>TRBD1|TRBV7-2|NA|TRBJ1-2
CASSLVKGAGYGYTF
TGTGCCAGCAGCTTAGTTAAGGGGGCGGGATATGGCTACACCTTC